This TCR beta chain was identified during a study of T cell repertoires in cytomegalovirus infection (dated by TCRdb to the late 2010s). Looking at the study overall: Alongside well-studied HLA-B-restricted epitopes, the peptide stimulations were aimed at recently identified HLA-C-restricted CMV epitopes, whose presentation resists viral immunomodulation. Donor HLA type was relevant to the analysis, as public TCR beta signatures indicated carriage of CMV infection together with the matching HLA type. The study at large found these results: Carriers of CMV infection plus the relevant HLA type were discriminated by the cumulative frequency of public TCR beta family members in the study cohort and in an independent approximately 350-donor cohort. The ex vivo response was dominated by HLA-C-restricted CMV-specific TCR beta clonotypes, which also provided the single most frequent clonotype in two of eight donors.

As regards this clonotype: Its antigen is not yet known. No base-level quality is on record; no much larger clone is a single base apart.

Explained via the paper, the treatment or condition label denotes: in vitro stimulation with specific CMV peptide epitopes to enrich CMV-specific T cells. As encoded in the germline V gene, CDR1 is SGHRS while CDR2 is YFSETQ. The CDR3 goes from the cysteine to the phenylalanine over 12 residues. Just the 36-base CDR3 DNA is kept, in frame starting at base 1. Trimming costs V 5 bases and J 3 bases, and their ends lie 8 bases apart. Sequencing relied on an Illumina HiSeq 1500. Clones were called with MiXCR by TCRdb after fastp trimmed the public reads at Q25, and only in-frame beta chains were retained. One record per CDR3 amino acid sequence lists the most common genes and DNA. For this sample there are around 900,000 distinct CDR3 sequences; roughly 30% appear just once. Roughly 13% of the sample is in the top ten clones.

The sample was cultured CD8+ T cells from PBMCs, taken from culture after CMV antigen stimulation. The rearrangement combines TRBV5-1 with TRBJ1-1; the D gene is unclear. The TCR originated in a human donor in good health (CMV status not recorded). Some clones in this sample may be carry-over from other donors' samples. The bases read TGCGCCAGCAGGGTGGGAGACACTGAAGCTTTCTTT. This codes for CASRVGDTEAFF.